Following are 20 T cell receptor beta chains from one sample sequenced in a study of blood T cell repertoires in COVID-19. This table comes from immunoSEQ multiplex PCR, and its TCRdb copy is limited to in-frame clones, with some not included. The sample has about 220,000 clones, around 80% seen once; the top ten hold approximately 5%. Specimen: peripheral blood. The receptor source for this set is a woman aged 55-75 years who had recovered from COVID-19.

The chain couples TRBV27 to TRBJ2-1; TRBD2 matches 9 bases. Germline CDR1 and CDR2: MNHEY and SMNVEV (reference sequence). Trimming took 3 bases from V and 9 from J; bases not matched to a gene: 9. This CDR3 is built from 15 residues. The CDR3 reads CASSFGSGGTSEQFF. In DNA form, the CDR3 reads TGTGCCAGCAGTTTTGGTAGCGGGGGTACAAGTGAGCAGTTCTTC.

The chain joins TRBV12-3 or TRBV12-4 to TRBJ1-2; D may be TRBD1 (5 bases). V was clipped by 6 bases and J by 7 bases, with 15 bases between them. This CDR3 spans 13 amino acids. The CDR3 DNA follows: TGTGCCAGCAGCCTCCGGGGGAGAGGTGGCTACACCTTC. Protein sequence: CASSLRGRGGYTF.

The rearrangement joins TRBV24-1 to TRBJ2-5, with 8 bases aligning to TRBD1. The CDR3 contains 13 residues. The germline gives CDR1 KGHDR, CDR2 SFDVKD. Trimming took 9 bases from V and 5 from J; bases not matched to a gene: 7. DNA for the CDR3: TGTGCCACCCAGGGGGCATCCGGGGAGACCCAGTACTTC. Amino acids: CATQGASGETQYF.

The CDR3 coding sequence is TGCGCCAGCAGCCAATGGGGAGCCTACGAGCAGTACTTC. Translation: CASSQWGAYEQYF. V usage is TRBV4-3 and J usage is TRBJ2-7; the D gene is possibly TRBD2 (5 bases). The CDR3 runs 13 residues. V lost 2 bases to trimming and J lost 2 bases, with 7 bases between them. The germline CDR1 and CDR2 sequences are LGHNA and YSLEER.

The CDR3 is CASLTGEDGGTEAFF. The CDR3, as DNA: TGTGCCAGCCTCACAGGGGAGGATGGCGGAACTGAAGCTTTCTTT. V usage is TRBV6-5 and J usage is TRBJ1-1, with 7 positions matching TRBD1. The junction had 14 bases not matched to a gene; V was cut back by 8 bases and J by 5 bases. The length of the CDR3 is 15 residues. CDR1 is MNHEY, CDR2 SVGAGI, per germline.

This clone appeared once. The chain uses TRBV28 and TRBJ1-1; D is ambiguous. Trimming cost V 5 bases and J 6 bases, with 10 bases left between them. There are 12 residues in the CDR3. Germline assignment: CDR1 MDHEN and CDR2 SYDVKM. CDR3 in DNA: TGTGCCAGCAGTCTGAGGCCCCCTGAAGCTTTCTTT. Protein product: CASSLRPPEAFF.

V is TRBV6-2 or TRBV6-3 and J is TRBJ1-5, with 8 bases matching TRBD1. With V trimmed by 5 bases and J by 0 bases, 6 bases remained unmatched. Germline V CDR1 and CDR2: MNHEY, SVGEGT. The CDR3 totals 16 residues. CDR3 DNA: TGTGCCAGCAGTCAACAGGGGGTCCATAGCAATCAGCCCCAGCATTTT. Translating gives CASSQQGVHSNQPQHF.

This chain links TRBV6-4 with TRBJ2-1, with 11 bases identical to TRBD2. In germline, CDR1 is MRHNA, CDR2 SNTAGT. This CDR3 region has 13 residues. V lost 4 bases and J lost 9; bases outside the gene matches: 2. The CDR3 DNA reads as TGTGCCAGCAGTGTAGCGGGGGGGAGTGAGCAGTTCTTC. Encoded protein: CASSVAGGSEQFF.

This chain uses TRBV11-2 with TRBJ1-2; 9 bases are a match to TRBD1. Per the germline V gene, CDR1 is SGHAT and CDR2 is FQNNGV. The CDR3 spans 15 residues. The ends lost 5 bases at V and 2 bases at J; junction bases unmatched: 6. The CDR3 here is CASSLGTGWNYGYTF. DNA for the CDR3: TGTGCCAGCAGCCTCGGGACAGGGTGGAACTATGGCTACACCTTC.

The rearrangement uses TRBV7-3 and TRBJ2-5, with a tentative D call TRBD2 (5 bases). V lost 0 bases to trimming and J lost 5 bases, with 10 bases between them. The CDR3 is made up of 14 amino acids. CDR1 and CDR2 (germline): SGHTA, FQGTGA. The CDR3 DNA reads as TGTGCCAGCAGCTTAACTCCTCGCGGGGAGACCCAGTACTTC. It encodes CASSLTPRGETQYF.

The CDR3 DNA reads TGTGCCAGCAGCTTGGGTACAGGGGACTATGGCTACACCTTC. Its translation is CASSLGTGDYGYTF. The gene calls are TRBV5-6 and TRBJ1-2; 7 bases are a match to TRBD1. The junction had 2 bases not matched to a gene; V was cut back by 0 bases and J by 3 bases. CDR3 size: 14 residues. From germline, CDR1 is SGHDT and CDR2 YYEEEE.

The chain recombines TRBV18 with TRBJ1-3; 10 bases align to TRBD1. The CDR3 is 16 residues long. Per germline, CDR1 KGHSH and CDR2 LQKENI. With V trimmed by 3 bases and J by 2 bases, 4 bases remained unmatched. The CDR3 sequence is CASSPGQGSAGNTIYF. The CDR3 DNA reads TGTGCCAGCTCACCGGGACAGGGGTCGGCTGGAAACACCATATATTTT.

The genes are TRBV6-2 or TRBV6-3 and TRBJ2-1; 7 bases are a match to TRBD2. Germline CDR1 and CDR2: MNHEY and SVGEGT. J lost 9 bases, V lost 2 bases, and 13 bases had no gene match. The CDR3 has 16 amino acids. This chain's CDR3 is CASSYPKSGEWIEQFF. The CDR3 DNA follows: TGTGCCAGCAGTTACCCCAAAAGCGGGGAATGGATTGAGCAGTTCTTC.

CDR3 sequence: CASSGSKAGNYGYTF. DNA of the CDR3: TGCGCCAGCTCCGGGTCTAAGGCAGGGAACTATGGCTACACCTTC. The genes are TRBV5-1 and TRBJ1-2, with D tentatively TRBD1 (5 bases). CDR3 size: 15 residues. CDR1 SGHRS and CDR2 YFSETQ come from the germline V gene. V was clipped by 7 bases and J by 2 bases, with 18 bases between them.

V gene TRBV7-2 combines with J gene TRBJ2-5; 8 bases map to TRBD2. Germline values: CDR1 SGHTA, CDR2 FQGNSA. The CDR3 is 16 amino acids. V shed 1 base, J shed 2 bases, and the junction held 6 bases outside the gene matches. The CDR3 DNA follows: TGTGCCAGCAGCTTAGGTTTCGGCGGGGGGCAAGAGACCCAGTACTTC. Its translation is CASSLGFGGGQETQYF. Full variable domain (rest looked up from reference TRBV7-2 and TRBJ2-5): GAGVSQSPSNKVTEKGKDVELRCDPISGHTALYWYRQSLGQGLEFLIYFQGNSAPDKSGLPSDRFSAERTGGSVSTLTIQRTQQEDSAVYLCASSLGFGGGQETQYFGPGTRLLVL.

The V call is TRBV18, the J call TRBJ1-2, with TRBD1 matching 9 bases. Trimming took 4 bases from V and 4 from J; bases not matched to a gene: 7. CDR1 is KGHSH, CDR2 LQKENI, per germline. The CDR3 is 15 amino acids. The CDR3 nucleotides read TGTGCCAGCTCACAAGGACAGGGGCCGCCCTATGGCTACACCTTC. It encodes CASSQGQGPPYGYTF.

The chain links TRBV7-8 to TRBJ2-6, with D possibly TRBD1 on 5 matching bases. V was shortened by 1 base and J by 3 bases, with 16 bases between the two germline ends. This CDR3 is 18 amino acids long. Germline CDR1 is SGHVS and CDR2 is FQNEAQ. CDR3 bases: TGTGCCAGCAGCTTAGGCCAGATCACCCAGGGTGGGGCCAACGTCCTGACTTTC. It is translated as CASSLGQITQGGANVLTF.

The chain has TRBV7-6 and TRBJ1-2; 7 bases are shared with TRBD1. Germline V CDR1 and CDR2: SGHVS, FNYEAQ. This CDR3 comprises 14 residues. V was pared by 4 bases and J by 8 bases, with 10 bases of the junction left unmatched. The chain's CDR3 is CASSSGQPGEGYTF. Written as DNA, the CDR3 is TGTGCCAGCAGCTCGGGACAGCCAGGGGAGGGCTACACCTTC.

The V and J genes are TRBV10-3 and TRBJ1-5; tentative D call: TRBD1 (6 bases). Trimming shortened V by 4 bases and J by 6 bases, and 13 bases separated the two germline ends. Germline CDR1 is ENHRY and CDR2 is SYGVKD. The CDR3 spans 14 residues. The CDR3 nucleotides are TGTGCCATCAGTGGAACAGGGAGGGGTCAGCCCCAGCATTTT. Its translation: CAISGTGRGQPQHF.

This rearrangement joins TRBV27 to TRBJ1-1; no definite D call. Germline CDR1 reads MNHEY; CDR2 reads SMNVEV (reference sequence). There are 15 residues in the CDR3. Trimming left V 0 bases short and J 3 bases short, with 11 bases between. Written as DNA, the CDR3 is TGTGCCAGCAGTTTATCGTCACTTCAGGACACTGAAGCTTTCTTT. This codes for CASSLSSLQDTEAFF.